The 24 T cell receptor beta chains below come from one sample, sequenced in a study of liver allograft versus peripheral blood T cells. Study background: Transplanted livers held T cell receptor repertoires, and these were compared with repertoires in recipients' peripheral blood.

One entry per CDR3 protein results from TCRdb running MiXCR on the reads. The repertoire holds 6,000 to 8,000 distinct CDR3 sequences, more than 15% seen once, with roughly 1.4% in the top ten. These TCRs come from a human patient who had a liver transplant. Some T cells may be supplied by the graft donor.

J is TRBJ1-4 and V is TRBV2, with unresolved D. The length of the CDR3 is 14 residues. Germline CDR1 is SNHLY and CDR2 is FYNNEI. V was pared by 6 bases and J by 4 bases, with 12 bases between. CDR3 in DNA: TGTGCCAGCAGAGTGTACAGCCTTAATGAAAAACTGTTTTTT. Residues: CASRVYSLNEKLFF. Together with reference TRBV2 and TRBJ1-4, the CDR3 gives the full variable domain: EPEVTQTPSHQVTQMGQEVILRCVPISNHLYFYWYRQILGQKVEFLVSFYNNEISEKSEIFDDQFSVERPDGSNFTLKIRSTKLEDSAMYFCASRVYSLNEKLFFGSGTQLSVL.

This clonotype is classed as medium-sized. The chain joins TRBV18 to TRBJ2-7, with D maybe TRBD1 (6 bases). The CDR3 contains 15 residues. The V and J ends lost 3 bases and 2 bases respectively, with 14 bases between them. In germline, CDR1 is KGHSH, CDR2 LQKENI. The CDR3 bases are TGTGCCAGCTCACCCTACCCGACAGGAACCTACGAGCAGTACTTC. Its translation is CASSPYPTGTYEQYF.

This chain uses TRBV5-4 with TRBJ1-2; maybe TRBD1 (5 bases). Germline V gene lookup returns CDR1 SGHNT and CDR2 YYREEE (reference sequence). The CDR3 contains 13 residues. The CDR3 sequence: CAVDGGRDYGYTF. The CDR3 DNA follows: TGTGCAGTCGACGGGGGAAGGGACTATGGCTACACCTTC. Variable domain in full (rest from reference TRBV5-4 and TRBJ1-2): ETGVTQSPTHLIKTRGQQVTLRCSSQSGHNTVSWYQQALGQGPQFIFQYYREEENGRGNFPPRFSGLQFPNYSSELNVNALELDDSALYLCAVDGGRDYGYTFGSGTRLTVV.

Details on this clonotype: This could be a read error, since a much larger clone is one nucleotide away. The rearrangement uses TRBV6-5 and TRBJ1-2; D perhaps matches TRBD1 (5 bases). Trimming left V 6 bases short and J 1 base short, with 12 bases between. Germline lookup yields CDR1 MNHEY and CDR2 SVGAGI. The CDR3 totals 14 residues. The DNA for the CDR3 is TGTGCCAGCAGCTCCCGGGGCCTTAACTATGGCTACACCTTC. Translation gives CASSSRGLNYGYTF.

This clonotype is medium-sized in the sample. V is TRBV6-1 and J is TRBJ1-5, with 9 positions matching TRBD1. Germline V gene sequence: CDR1 MNHNS, CDR2 SASEGT. V shed 3 bases, J shed 1 base, and the junction held 19 bases outside the gene matches. CDR3 size: 21 residues. The CDR3 coding sequence is TGTGCCAGCAGTGACTTCGACTGGGGGCGGCAAGGACAGGGGAGCAATCAGCCCCAGCATTTT. Translating it yields CASSDFDWGRQGQGSNQPQHF.

The gene calls are TRBV15 and TRBJ1-4; TRBD1 matches 9 bases. The junction had 8 bases not matched to a gene; V was cut back by 5 bases and J by 7 bases. This CDR3 spans 15 amino acids. Germline V gives CDR1 LNHNV, CDR2 YYDKDF (reference sequence). The CDR3 nucleotides are TGTGCCACCAGCCCCGCGGGGACAGGGACTGAAAAACTGTTTTTT. This encodes CATSPAGTGTEKLFF.

The sample holds a few counts of this clonotype. J is TRBJ2-7 and V is TRBV14; 10 bases fit TRBD1. Per the germline V gene, CDR1 is SGHDN and CDR2 is FVKESK. V was clipped by 5 bases and J by 4 bases; unmatched bases: 8. There are 15 residues in the CDR3. The CDR3: CASSAPGQGLYEQYF. DNA for the CDR3: TGTGCCAGCAGCGCACCGGGACAGGGGTTATACGAGCAGTACTTC. The whole variable domain, remainder taken from reference TRBV14 and TRBJ2-7, is EAGVTQFPSHSVIEKGQTVTLRCDPISGHDNLYWYRRVMGKEIKFLLHFVKESKQDESGMPNNRFLAERTGGTYSTLKVQPAELEDSGVYFCASSAPGQGLYEQYFGPGTRLTVT.

This clonotype came up many times. This chain uses TRBV6-5 with TRBJ2-1; D gene ambiguous. The germline CDR1 and CDR2 sequences are MNHEY and SVGAGI. The CDR3 runs 13 residues. With 6 bases removed from V and 0 bases from J, the gap between germline ends came to 6 bases. Here the CDR3 DNA reads TGTGCCAGCAGGCCAAACTCCTACAATGAGCAGTTCTTC. Translated, it gives CASRPNSYNEQFF.

This chain uses TRBV11-2 with TRBJ2-7; TRBD1 agrees at 7 bases. The CDR3 is made up of 13 amino acids. Trimming took 6 bases from V and 4 from J; bases not matched to a gene: 6. The germline gives CDR1 SGHAT, CDR2 FQNNGV. The CDR3 spells CASRRSQGYEQYF. CDR3 sequence (DNA): TGTGCCAGCAGGCGTTCACAGGGGTACGAGCAGTACTTC.

This clonotype ranks as medium-sized (0.01 to 0.1%). The rearrangement links TRBV18 to TRBJ1-2; D is unresolved. The CDR3 has 13 residues. V lost 2 bases, J lost 8 bases, and 12 bases lay in between. CDR1 and CDR2 from the germline V gene are KGHSH and LQKENI. The CDR3 is CASSPADILGYTF. CDR3 in DNA: TGTGCCAGCTCACCAGCCGACATTCTGGGCTACACCTTC.

This clonotype was observed many times. The chain is built from TRBV10-3 and TRBJ1-2; TRBD1 might be the D (5 bases). Trimming cost V 10 bases and J 8 bases, with 29 bases left between them. The CDR3 consists of 16 residues. Germline assignment: CDR1 ENHRY and CDR2 SYGVKD. The CDR3 coding sequence is TGTGCCACCGAGCGGGGGGGGATGGACGGCCTGGGGGGCTACACCTTC. It encodes CATERGGMDGLGGYTF.

By sample fraction, this clonotype is medium-sized (0.01 to 0.1%). The V call is TRBV28, the J call TRBJ2-7; 9 bases agree with TRBD1. The CDR3 consists of 15 residues. V was pared by 1 base and J by 5 bases, with 6 bases of the junction left unmatched. The germline CDR1 and CDR2 sequences are MDHEN and SYDVKM. The CDR3 reads CASSLSGQGQHEQYF. For the CDR3, the DNA is TGTGCCAGCAGTTTATCGGGACAGGGTCAACACGAGCAGTACTTC.

The chain is built from TRBV12-5 and TRBJ2-7, with D perhaps assigned TRBD1 or TRBD2 (5 bases each). Germline V gene lookup returns CDR1 LGHNT and CDR2 FRNRAP. The V and J ends lost 1 base and 10 bases respectively, with 14 bases between them. CDR3 length equals 13 residues. The CDR3 reads CASGLARDGRQYF. The CDR3 coding sequence is TGTGCTAGTGGTTTGGCCCGGGACGGCCGACAGTACTTC.

This clonotype qualifies as medium-sized (0.01 to 0.1%). This chain uses TRBV20-1 with TRBJ1-3; 9 nucleotides line up with TRBD1. Germline V gives CDR1 DFQATT, CDR2 SNEGSKA (reference sequence). Trimming at V came to 2 bases and at J to 3 bases, leaving 5 bases not matched to a gene. The CDR3 has 15 amino acids. In nucleotides, the CDR3 is TGCAGTGCTAGACGGGGGACAGGGTTTGGAAACACCATATATTTT. As protein: CSARRGTGFGNTIYF.

By sample fraction, this clonotype is medium-sized. The chain is built from TRBV28 and TRBJ1-2; TRBD1 is a possible D gene (6 bases). This CDR3 region has 12 residues. Germline V gene sequence: CDR1 MDHEN, CDR2 SYDVKM. V lost 7 bases, J lost 6 bases, and 12 bases lay in between. The CDR3 spells CASTLPGDGYTF. The CDR3, as DNA: TGTGCCAGCACCTTACCAGGGGATGGCTACACCTTC.

With respect to this clonotype: A read error may account for a junction end that differs from germline. The chain uses TRBV12-5 and TRBJ1-6; 9 nucleotides align to TRBD1. The CDR3 consists of 16 residues. Germline CDR1 and CDR2: LGHNT and FRNRAP. The chain's CDR3 is CASGLLRTGVNSPLQF. As DNA, the CDR3 is TGTGCTAGTGGTTTACTTCGGACAGGGGTAAATTCACCCCTCCAATTT.

This clonotype has a handful of counts. The CDR3 sequence is CASSLADTEAFF. DNA of the CDR3: TGTGCCAGCAGTTTGGCTGACACTGAAGCTTTCTTT. This chain links TRBV12-3 or TRBV12-4 with TRBJ1-1; the D is unclear. Deletions cut 3 bases from V and 3 bases from J, with 5 bases between. This CDR3 is 12 amino acids long.

By sample share, this clonotype is medium-sized (0.01 to 0.1%). The chain joins TRBV6-5 to TRBJ1-3; TRBD1 might be the D (6 bases). Per germline, CDR1 MNHEY and CDR2 SVGAGI. The ends were cut back, 2 bases at V and 0 bases at J, with 14 bases in the middle. The CDR3 covers 17 residues. CDR3 nucleotide sequence: TGTGCCAGCAGTTACAACAGGGCCTCTAGCTCTGGAAACACCATATATTTT. Its translation: CASSYNRASSSGNTIYF.

A remark on this clonotype: Being one base from a much bigger clone, this may be a read error. In nucleotides, the CDR3 is TGTGCCAGCCACCTGGGTGGGAGGCCCTACGAGCAGTGCTTC. It specifies CASHLGGRPYEQCF. This sequence joins TRBV27 and TRBJ2-7; TRBD2 is a possible D gene (6 bases). The length of the CDR3 is 14 residues. Per the germline V gene, CDR1 is MNHEY and CDR2 is SMNVEV (reference sequence).

By share, this clonotype ranks as medium-sized. The V gene is TRBV6-1, the J gene TRBJ1-2, with D possibly matching TRBD1 (6 bases). The V gene lost 5 bases and the J gene lost 7 bases, with 11 bases spanning the gap. CDR1 MNHNS and CDR2 SASEGT come from the germline V gene. The CDR3 sequence is 12 residues long. CDR3 sequence reads: CASSRQVTGYTF. The CDR3, as DNA: TGTGCCAGCAGTCGACAGGTTACTGGCTACACCTTC.

Concerning this clonotype itself: Since a much larger clone is just one base distant, this may be a read error. The V gene is TRBV12-3 or TRBV12-4, the J gene TRBJ1-1, with TRBD1 as a possible D gene (6 bases). This CDR3 has 16 residues. Written as DNA, the CDR3 is TGTGCCAGCAGTTTGGAATTAGGGGGGGGAGAGACTGAAGGTTTCTTT. This gives the protein CASSLELGGGETEGFF.

This clonotype came up once. With a much larger clone just one base away, this may be a read error. The rearrangement uses TRBV6-2 or TRBV6-3 and TRBJ2-1; 10 nucleotides match TRBD2. With V trimmed by 6 bases and J by 5 bases, 7 bases remained unmatched. The CDR3 totals 15 residues. The germline gives CDR1 MNHEY, CDR2 SVGEGT. The CDR3 sequence: CASRPSGGVDNEQFF. The CDR3 coding sequence is TGTGCCAGCAGGCCTAGCGGGGGAGTCGACAATGAGCAGTTCTTC.

By proportion, this clonotype is medium-sized. The chain employs TRBV19 and TRBJ1-5; TRBD1 agrees at 10 bases. This CDR3 contains 13 residues. The ends lost 3 bases at V and 7 bases at J; junction bases unmatched: 0. The germline gives CDR1 LNHDA, CDR2 SQIVND (reference sequence). CDR3 protein: CASSMGQGQPQHF. The CDR3 nucleotides read TGTGCCAGTAGTATGGGACAGGGGCAGCCCCAGCATTTT.

The CDR3 sequence is CASSLTQNYGYTF. In DNA, the CDR3 is TGTGCCAGCAGCTTAACACAGAACTATGGCTACACCTTC. This chain uses TRBV7-9 with TRBJ1-2, with D hard to call. The CDR3 runs 13 residues. From germline, CDR1 is SEHNR and CDR2 FQNEAQ (reference sequence). The ends were cut back, 2 bases at V and 2 bases at J, with 6 bases in the middle.